Presented here are 13 T cell receptor beta chains from one specimen sequenced in a study of cytomegalovirus exposure and HLA in healthy donors. PCR was performed using 60 Vbeta and 13 Jbeta primers. TCRdb's table, derived via immunoSEQ multiplex PCR, lists solely in-frame clones and lacks some. Here the sample spans 160,000 or so clones, around three quarters being singletons. The sequenced sample consisted of PBMCs. The receptors here all came from a woman between 40 and 50 years old in good health and CMV-seronegative.

Here the CDR3 DNA reads TGCGCCAGCAGCTTAGCGCAAGAGACCCAGTACTTC. This translates into CASSLAQETQYF. V gene TRBV5-1 combines with J gene TRBJ2-5, with D hard to call. Germline lookup yields CDR1 SGHRS and CDR2 YFSETQ. Trimming shortened V by 2 bases and J by 2 bases, and 4 bases separated the two germline ends. The CDR3 extends over 12 amino acids. Supplemented by reference TRBV5-1 and TRBJ2-5, the full variable domain reads KAGVTQTPRYLIKTRGQQVTLSCSPISGHRSVSWYQQTPGQGLQFLFEYFSETQRNKGNFPGRFSGRQFSNSRSEMNVSTLELGDSALYLCASSLAQETQYFGPGTRLLVL.

CDR3 region: CASSTPRNGSINYEQYF. As DNA, the CDR3 is TGTGCCAGCAGTACCCCTCGGAACGGGTCTATAAACTACGAGCAGTACTTC. The gene calls are TRBV28 and TRBJ2-5; D unresolved. The DNA end is a closer match to TRBJ2-7, so the J assignment may be wrong. CDR3 size: 17 residues. CDR1 is MDHEN and CDR2 is SYDVKM in the germline V gene.

The chain joins TRBV7-8 to TRBJ1-1; D is uncertain. The V and J ends lost 5 bases and 2 bases respectively, with 9 bases between them. Germline loops: CDR1 SGHVS, CDR2 FQNEAQ. The length of the CDR3 is 13 residues. The chain's CDR3 is CASSPGINTEAFF. The DNA of the CDR3 is TGTGCCAGCAGCCCCGGGATCAACACTGAAGCTTTCTTT.

This chain connects TRBV5-4 to TRBJ1-1; D ambiguous. The V and J ends lost 4 bases and 0 bases respectively, with 16 bases between them. CDR1 and CDR2 from the germline V gene are SGHNT and YYREEE (reference sequence). CDR3 length: 16 residues. The CDR3 region has the DNA TGTGCCAGCAGCCCCAAGGGAGGTCAGATGAACACTGAAGCTTTCTTT. It codes for CASSPKGGQMNTEAFF.

V usage is TRBV7-9 and J usage is TRBJ2-1; D ambiguous. The germline V gene encodes CDR1 SEHNR and CDR2 FQNEAQ (reference sequence). This CDR3 contains 16 residues. The V end lost 6 bases, the J end lost 16 bases, and 31 bases lay between the germline ends. The CDR3 reads CASSPDKTYTWNPPFF. The CDR3 DNA sequence: TGTGCCAGCAGTCCCGATAAGACTTATACCTGGAATCCCCCCTTCTTC. The whole variable domain, remainder taken from reference TRBV7-9 and TRBJ2-1, is DTGVSQNPRHKITKRGQNVTFRCDPISEHNRLYWYRQTLGQGPEFLTYFQNEAQLEKSRLLSDRFSAERPKGSFSTLEIQRTEQGDSAMYLCASSPDKTYTWNPPFFGPGTRLTVL.

V and J are TRBV5-4 and TRBJ2-2, with D possibly matching TRBD1 (6 bases). This CDR3 spans 16 amino acids. Germline V CDR1 and CDR2: SGHNT, YYREEE (reference sequence). V lost 5 bases and J lost 4, with 18 bases in between. The chain's CDR3 is CASRKRQAATTGELFF. As DNA, the CDR3 is TGTGCCAGCAGGAAGAGACAGGCCGCTACCACCGGGGAGCTGTTTTTT. Looking up the rest from reference TRBV5-4 and TRBJ2-2 gives the full variable domain: ETGVTQSPTHLIKTRGQQVTLRCSSQSGHNTVSWYQQALGQGPQFIFQYYREEENGRGNFPPRFSGLQFPNYSSELNVNALELDDSALYLCASRKRQAATTGELFFGEGSRLTVL.

This chain connects TRBV7-6 to TRBJ1-1; tentative D call: TRBD1 (5 bases). There are 15 residues in the CDR3. Per the germline V gene, CDR1 is SGHVS and CDR2 is FNYEAQ. The germline V and J ends were trimmed by 2 bases and 9 bases, with 19 bases remaining between them. The CDR3 sequence is CASSLSGGGVVKAFF. The DNA of the CDR3 is TGTGCCAGCAGCTTATCCGGCGGGGGGGTAGTGAAAGCTTTCTTT.

For the CDR3, the DNA is TGTGCCAGCACAGGGACAGGGGCGGCCGAGCAGTACTTC. Translated, it gives CASTGTGAAEQYF. The chain has TRBV6-5 and TRBJ2-7, with TRBD1 matching over 10 bases. Unmatched junction bases numbered 6, after V lost 7 bases and J lost 6 bases. The length of the CDR3 is 13 residues. Germline loops: CDR1 MNHEY, CDR2 SVGAGI.

As regards this clone: This sample includes further DNA sequences coding for the same CDR3. The CDR3 region is CASSQGLEETQYF. CDR3 DNA sequence: TGTGCCAGCTCACAGGGGTTGGAAGAGACCCAGTACTTC. The chain combines TRBV18 with TRBJ2-5; weak D call: TRBD1 (5 bases). The CDR3 consists of 13 residues. CDR1 and CDR2 (germline): KGHSH, LQKENI. Trimming left V 4 bases short and J 3 bases short, with 9 bases between.

V is TRBV7-8 and J is TRBJ2-1, with 10 bases fitting TRBD2. Germline-derived CDR1 and CDR2 are SGHVS and FQNEAQ. J gave up 7 bases and V 5 bases, and 2 bases lay outside the gene matches. The CDR3 has 13 amino acids. The CDR3 coding sequence is TGTGCCAGCAGCGGGGGACTAGCGAATGAGCAGTTCTTC. Its translation: CASSGGLANEQFF.

The chain has TRBV6-5 and TRBJ2-2; D ambiguous. The V end was cut by 10 bases, the J end by 5 bases, with 5 bases between. The CDR3 loop spans 10 amino acids. CDR1 MNHEY and CDR2 SVGAGI come from the germline V gene. CDR3 DNA sequence: TGTGCCACAACAACCGGGGAGCTGTTTTTT. Its translation: CATTTGELFF.

The chain joins TRBV5-1 to TRBJ2-7; a weak D match, TRBD1 (6 bases). CDR1 and CDR2 (germline): SGHRS, YFSETQ. The CDR3 is made up of 14 amino acids. The V end lost 4 bases, the J end lost 7 bases, and 18 bases lay between the germline ends. The chain's CDR3 is CASSPTYRAEEQYF. In DNA, the CDR3 is TGCGCCAGCAGCCCTACTTACAGGGCAGAGGAGCAGTACTTC.

The chain links TRBV2 to TRBJ2-7; D unresolved. The CDR3 has 14 amino acids. Trimming took off 6 bases at V and 4 bases at J, with 16 bases between the two ends. CDR1 and CDR2 from the germline V gene are SNHLY and FYNNEI. The CDR3 region is CASSPTTPSYEQYF. CDR3 coding DNA: TGTGCCAGCAGCCCGACAACCCCCTCGTACGAGCAGTACTTC.